This TCR beta chain came from a study of shared clonotypes between healthy human individuals. General study results and limits: Sharing across several donors was seen in approximately 5.2% of naive CD4 clonotypes. Owing to a small donor count, the genetic and exposure-history diversity represented was limited. Generation of non-shared clonotypes was less probable than generation of clonotypes shared by all four donors.

Remarks on this clone: Its target is unknown.

V dropped 5 bases and J dropped 0 bases, with 13 bases sitting between them. CDR1 SSHAT and CDR2 FNYEAQ come from the germline V gene (reference sequence). This CDR3 is 15 amino acids long. Naive CD8 cells lacked CD45RO and underwent positive selection for CCR7, leaving out terminally differentiated effector memory CD45RA+ cells. There were only Caucasian adults among the donors, and all lived in Nashville, Tennessee. Profiling relied on immunoSEQ multiplex PCR, and the TCRdb table lists in-frame clones only, not all of them. The sample consists of more than 2 million clones, about 93% of them appearing once.

Sequencing was done on a sample of naive CD8+ T cells from PBMCs. The rearrangement uses TRBV7-7 and TRBJ2-5, with a possible D match to TRBD2 (7 bases). The receptor's source is a man between 18 and 35 years old in good health. Some clones in this sample may be carry-over from other donors' samples. DNA of the CDR3: TGTGCCAGCAGCGAAGGGGGGGACTACCAAGAGACCCAGTACTTC. Its protein product is CASSEGGDYQETQYF.